This is a list of T cell receptor beta chains from one sample in a study of human T cells and chemical hapten exposure. TCRdb independently ran MiXCR on the RACE reads; one entry per CDR3 protein. The sample lists around 380,000 distinct CDR3 sequences, 4.8% occurring once. The starting material was whole blood, obtained in connection with sensitization to the hapten diphenylcyclopropenone (DPC). These receptors originate from a woman aged 50 to 65 with alopecia areata. Some clones in this sample may be carry-over from other donors' samples. Each CDR3 is given with its conserved first and last residue. Each record gives: clone size, J gene, V gene, D gene, CDR3 protein, CDR3 DNA. A D gene is named only where the DNA matches it firmly. Expanded clones are given a class, and other clones once, few, many or no size at all.

abundance: many
j_gene: TRBJ2-7
v_gene: TRBV5-1
d_gene: TRBD1
CDR3aa: CASSWTGVDEQYF
CDR3nt: TGCGCCAGCAGCTGGACAGGGGTAGACGAGCAGTACTTC

abundance: .
j_gene: TRBJ1-1
v_gene: TRBV7-2
d_gene: TRBD1
CDR3aa: CASRIRGGVMNTEAFF
CDR3nt: TGTGCCAGCAGAATTAGAGGGGGCGTCATGAACACTGAAGCTTTCTTT

abundance: many
j_gene: TRBJ2-3
v_gene: TRBV12-3/TRBV12-4
d_gene: TRBD1
CDR3aa: CASRWTGGAYTQYF
CDR3nt: TGTGCCAGCAGGTGGACAGGGGGCGCTTATACGCAGTATTTT

abundance: few
j_gene: TRBJ1-4
v_gene: TRBV6-6
d_gene: .
CDR3aa: CASSSNNEKLFF
CDR3nt: TGTGCCAGCTCTAGTAATAATGAAAAACTGTTTTTT

abundance: few
j_gene: TRBJ1-5
v_gene: TRBV28
d_gene: .
CDR3aa: CASSRVVPSNQPQHF
CDR3nt: TGTGCCAGCAGTCGTGTGGTCCCTAGCAATCAGCCCCAGCATTTT

abundance: many
j_gene: TRBJ2-7
v_gene: TRBV12-3/TRBV12-4
d_gene: .
CDR3aa: CASSPSGRGLYF
CDR3nt: TGTGCCAGCAGTCCTTCCGGACGGGGTTTGTACTTC

abundance: many
j_gene: TRBJ2-3
v_gene: TRBV9
d_gene: .
CDR3aa: CASSPRRGKDTQYF
CDR3nt: TGTGCCAGCAGCCCCCGAAGAGGGAAAGATACGCAGTATTTT

abundance: many
j_gene: TRBJ2-6
v_gene: TRBV10-3
d_gene: .
CDR3aa: CAILNSGANVLTF
CDR3nt: TGTGCCATCTTAAACTCTGGGGCCAACGTCCTGACTTTC

abundance: few
j_gene: TRBJ2-7
v_gene: TRBV9
d_gene: TRBD2
CDR3aa: CASSRSGGESSGQYF
CDR3nt: TGTGCCAGCAGCCGATCCGGGGGGGAGAGCTCGGGGCAGTACTTC

abundance: many
j_gene: TRBJ2-3
v_gene: TRBV5-1
d_gene: .
CDR3aa: CASSPRTGGADTQYF
CDR3nt: TGCGCCAGCAGCCCCCGGACAGGCGGGGCAGATACGCAGTATTTT

abundance: .
j_gene: TRBJ2-3
v_gene: TRBV2
d_gene: TRBD2
CDR3aa: CASTGLAGGTDTQYF
CDR3nt: TGTGCCAGCACCGGACTAGCGGGAGGGACGGATACGCAGTATTTT

abundance: .
j_gene: TRBJ2-3
v_gene: TRBV16
d_gene: .
CDR3aa: CASSQSAGFTDTQYF
CDR3nt: TGTGCCAGCAGCCAATCGGCGGGTTTCACAGATACGCAGTATTTT

abundance: many
j_gene: TRBJ2-1
v_gene: TRBV18
d_gene: .
CDR3aa: CASSPPSDSGWKFF
CDR3nt: TGTGCCAGCTCACCACCGTCTGACTCCGGCTGGAAGTTCTTC

abundance: few
j_gene: TRBJ1-6
v_gene: TRBV4-3
d_gene: .
CDR3aa: CASSQVTGTPPLHF
CDR3nt: TGCGCCAGCAGCCAAGTGACGGGGACACCACCCCTCCACTTT

abundance: .
j_gene: TRBJ2-3
v_gene: TRBV28
d_gene: .
CDR3aa: CASSPPPTFTDTQYF
CDR3nt: TGTGCCAGCAGTCCACCCCCCACATTCACAGATACGCAGTATTTT

abundance: .
j_gene: TRBJ2-1
v_gene: TRBV7-9
d_gene: .
CDR3aa: CASRSGLYNEQFF
CDR3nt: TGTGCCAGCAGATCGGGACTTTACAATGAGCAGTTCTTC

abundance: .
j_gene: TRBJ2-7
v_gene: TRBV6-5
d_gene: .
CDR3aa: CASSPGAGNPYEQYF
CDR3nt: TGTGCCAGCAGCCCTGGGGCAGGGAACCCCTACGAGCAGTACTTC

abundance: many
j_gene: TRBJ2-2
v_gene: TRBV10-1
d_gene: .
CDR3aa: CAVLATDTGELFF
CDR3nt: TGCGCCGTTCTGGCCACGGACACCGGGGAGCTGTTTTTT

abundance: few
j_gene: TRBJ2-7
v_gene: TRBV7-2
d_gene: TRBD2
CDR3aa: CASSHPGGSDEQYF
CDR3nt: TGTGCCAGCAGCCATCCCGGGGGGTCGGACGAGCAGTACTTC

abundance: few
j_gene: TRBJ2-5
v_gene: TRBV12-3/TRBV12-4
d_gene: TRBD2
CDR3aa: CASSPHPGLAGGKETQYF
CDR3nt: TGTGCCAGCAGTCCGCACCCGGGACTAGCGGGAGGGAAAGAGACCCAGTACTTC

abundance: many
j_gene: TRBJ2-7
v_gene: TRBV12-3/TRBV12-4
d_gene: .
CDR3aa: CASRAVSSSDHEQYF
CDR3nt: TGTGCCAGCAGAGCCGTCTCCTCTAGCGACCACGAGCAGTACTTC

abundance: many
j_gene: TRBJ2-3
v_gene: TRBV9
d_gene: .
CDR3aa: CASSVEWGETDTQYF
CDR3nt: TGTGCCAGCAGCGTAGAATGGGGGGAAACAGATACGCAGTATTTT

abundance: many
j_gene: TRBJ1-5
v_gene: TRBV7-2
d_gene: .
CDR3aa: CASSFQQGRNQPQHF
CDR3nt: TGTGCCAGCAGCTTCCAACAGGGAAGGAATCAGCCCCAGCATTTT

abundance: many
j_gene: TRBJ2-6
v_gene: TRBV18
d_gene: .
CDR3aa: CASSPDLSGANVLTF
CDR3nt: TGTGCCAGCTCCCCGGACCTCTCTGGGGCCAACGTCCTGACTTTC

abundance: few
j_gene: TRBJ2-7
v_gene: TRBV2
d_gene: .
CDR3aa: CASSDNGYEQYF
CDR3nt: TGTGCCAGCAGTGATAATGGGTACGAGCAGTACTTC

abundance: many
j_gene: TRBJ1-5
v_gene: TRBV13
d_gene: TRBD1
CDR3aa: CASSISGTGLINQPQHF
CDR3nt: TGTGCCAGCAGCATTTCCGGGACAGGTCTGATCAATCAGCCCCAGCATTTT

abundance: .
j_gene: TRBJ2-7
v_gene: TRBV20-1
d_gene: .
CDR3aa: CSAREDFLSEQYF
CDR3nt: TGCAGTGCTAGAGAGGACTTCCTTTCCGAGCAGTACTTC

abundance: many
j_gene: TRBJ2-3
v_gene: TRBV12-3/TRBV12-4
d_gene: .
CDR3aa: CASTWGGGGQADTQYF
CDR3nt: TGTGCCAGCACCTGGGGTGGCGGAGGACAAGCAGATACGCAGTATTTT

abundance: few
j_gene: TRBJ1-5
v_gene: TRBV20-1
d_gene: .
CDR3aa: CSARAGIPQHF
CDR3nt: TGCAGTGCTAGGGCAGGGATACCCCAGCATTTT

abundance: .
j_gene: TRBJ1-4
v_gene: TRBV4-3
d_gene: TRBD1
CDR3aa: CASSLNRGGNEKLFF
CDR3nt: TGCGCCAGCAGCCTGAACAGGGGAGGTAATGAAAAACTGTTTTTT

abundance: many
j_gene: TRBJ1-4
v_gene: TRBV12-3/TRBV12-4
d_gene: .
CDR3aa: CASSLQINEKLFF
CDR3nt: TGTGCCAGCAGTTTACAGATTAATGAAAAACTGTTTTTT

abundance: many
j_gene: TRBJ2-3
v_gene: TRBV27
d_gene: .
CDR3aa: CASSRITSKTDTQYF
CDR3nt: TGTGCCAGCAGCCGGATTACTAGCAAGACAGATACGCAGTATTTT

abundance: .
j_gene: TRBJ2-3
v_gene: TRBV19
d_gene: .
CDR3aa: CASAAASTDTQYF
CDR3nt: TGTGCCAGTGCGGCCGCCAGCACAGATACGCAGTATTTT

abundance: .
j_gene: TRBJ1-1
v_gene: TRBV7-6
d_gene: .
CDR3aa: CASSLAKPGRQNTEAFF
CDR3nt: TGTGCCAGCAGCTTAGCTAAACCGGGACGGCAGAACACTGAAGCTTTCTTT

abundance: many
j_gene: TRBJ2-1
v_gene: TRBV5-1
d_gene: .
CDR3aa: CASSSRGGQGEQFF
CDR3nt: TGCGCCAGCAGCTCGAGGGGGGGCCAAGGTGAGCAGTTCTTC

abundance: .
j_gene: TRBJ1-6
v_gene: TRBV12-3/TRBV12-4
d_gene: .
CDR3aa: CASSSGFSPLHF
CDR3nt: TGTGCCAGCAGTTCAGGGTTTTCACCCCTCCACTTT

abundance: .
j_gene: TRBJ2-3
v_gene: TRBV18
d_gene: .
CDR3aa: CASFTGGGLTDTQYF
CDR3nt: TGTGCCAGCTTTACCGGCGGGGGCCTCACAGATACGCAGTATTTT

abundance: few
j_gene: TRBJ1-1
v_gene: TRBV12-3/TRBV12-4
d_gene: .
CDR3aa: CASSLDTGLNTEAFF
CDR3nt: TGTGCCAGCAGTTTAGATACAGGACTGAACACTGAAGCTTTCTTT

abundance: many
j_gene: TRBJ2-1
v_gene: TRBV6-5
d_gene: TRBD1
CDR3aa: CASSGTGGNEQFF
CDR3nt: TGTGCCAGCAGTGGTACAGGGGGAAATGAGCAGTTCTTC

abundance: few
j_gene: TRBJ2-3
v_gene: TRBV3-1
d_gene: .
CDR3aa: CASSQGPVGTDTQYF
CDR3nt: TGTGCCAGCAGCCAAGGTCCGGTGGGCACAGATACGCAGTATTTT

abundance: many
j_gene: TRBJ2-1
v_gene: TRBV7-9
d_gene: TRBD2
CDR3aa: CASSLFGLAGEGEQFF
CDR3nt: TGTGCCAGCAGCTTATTTGGACTAGCGGGAGAAGGGGAGCAGTTCTTC

abundance: few
j_gene: TRBJ2-7
v_gene: TRBV27
d_gene: .
CDR3aa: CASRPGGIYYEQYF
CDR3nt: TGTGCCAGCAGACCCGGGGGAATTTACTACGAGCAGTACTTC

abundance: many
j_gene: TRBJ1-6
v_gene: TRBV20-1
d_gene: .
CDR3aa: CSALLGQSSYNSPLHF
CDR3nt: TGCAGTGCTCTTCTCGGACAGAGCTCCTATAATTCACCCCTCCACTTT

abundance: many
j_gene: TRBJ1-1
v_gene: TRBV6-1
d_gene: .
CDR3aa: CASSKGMNTEAFF
CDR3nt: TGTGCCAGCTCAAAGGGGATGAACACTGAAGCTTTCTTT

abundance: few
j_gene: TRBJ2-1
v_gene: TRBV5-1
d_gene: TRBD2
CDR3aa: CASSLAWGGSDNEQFF
CDR3nt: TGCGCCAGCAGCTTGGCCTGGGGCGGGAGTGACAATGAGCAGTTCTTC